Following are 23 T cell receptor beta chains from one sample sequenced in a study of shared clonotypes between healthy human individuals. Some clones are missing from TCRdb's copy, which holds only in-frame ones; the method was immunoSEQ multiplex PCR. The table lists about 2.3 million clones, approximately 95% of them singletons. Source material: naive CD4+ T cells from PBMCs. The subset is: CD45RA+ positively selected. Receptors were obtained from a man aged 18 to 29 in good health. Some clones in this sample may be carry-over from other donors' samples.

This chain connects TRBV7-2 to TRBJ1-1, with a possible D match to TRBD1 (6 bases). The CDR3 length is 14 residues. The germline V gene encodes CDR1 SGHTA and CDR2 FQGNSA. V was clipped by 4 bases and J by 4 bases, with 13 bases between them. The CDR3 nucleotides read TGTGCCAGCAGCTCAGTTGGGGGCAGCACTGAAGCTTTCTTT. It is translated as CASSSVGGSTEAFF.

DNA for the CDR3: TGTGCCAGCAGCGGTTCCGGGAGGGACGAGCAGTACTTC. This gives the protein CASSGSGRDEQYF. The chain carries TRBV28 and TRBJ2-7; 8 bases are a match to TRBD2. Germline V lookup: CDR1 MDHEN, CDR2 SYDVKM. The CDR3 covers 13 residues. J was trimmed by 5 bases and V by 6 bases; bases with no gene match: 6.

The J gene is TRBJ1-2, the V gene TRBV19; TRBD1 is a possible D gene (6 bases). CDR1 is LNHDA, CDR2 SQIVND, per germline (reference sequence). Trimming took off 5 bases at V and 4 bases at J, with 23 bases between the two ends. The CDR3 consists of 17 residues. In DNA form, the CDR3 reads TGTGCCAGTAGTCCGGATCGGGACACGAGATTCTCCTATGGCTACACCTTC. Encoded protein: CASSPDRDTRFSYGYTF.

This chain joins TRBV5-1 and TRBJ2-7; no clear D gene. From germline, CDR1 is SGHRS and CDR2 YFSETQ. The germline V and J ends were trimmed by 4 bases and 4 bases, with 15 bases remaining between them. This CDR3 region has 14 residues. CDR3 nucleotides: TGCGCCAGCAGCGTTACCGTAGAGACGTACGAGCAGTACTTC. This translates into CASSVTVETYEQYF.

V usage is TRBV4-1 and J usage is TRBJ2-1; a weak D match, TRBD2 (5 bases). CDR1 MGHRA and CDR2 YSYEKL come from the germline V gene. There are 13 residues in the CDR3. Trimming took off 1 base at V and 10 bases at J, with 11 bases between the two ends. The CDR3 nucleotides are TGCGCCAGCAGCCAAGTCGGAGCGGTCGAGCAGTTCTTC. Translating it yields CASSQVGAVEQFF.

The chain has TRBV10-3 and TRBJ2-2; 8 nucleotides align to TRBD1. The CDR3 is made up of 15 amino acids. The V gene's germline CDR1 is ENHRY and CDR2 SYGVKD. J lost 7 bases, V lost 4 bases, and 8 bases had no gene match. This CDR3 is CAISGRQGIFGELFF. The CDR3 DNA sequence: TGTGCCATCAGTGGTCGACAGGGGATCTTCGGGGAGCTGTTTTTT.

V usage is TRBV28 and J usage is TRBJ2-7; 9 bases are shared with TRBD1. The CDR3 sequence is 16 residues long. The junction had 10 bases not matched to a gene; V was cut back by 6 bases and J by 1 base. CDR1 and CDR2 from the germline V gene are MDHEN and SYDVKM. The CDR3 DNA sequence: TGTGCCAGCAGCAGTCTTCCGGGACAGGGTTCCTACGAGCAGTACTTC. Translating it yields CASSSLPGQGSYEQYF.

The V and J genes are TRBV6-5 and TRBJ2-4; 10 bases are shared with TRBD1. This CDR3 region has 15 residues. Trimming removed 7 bases from V and 8 bases from J; junction bases left unmatched: 11. Germline loops: CDR1 MNHEY, CDR2 SVGAGI. This CDR3 is CASTKRRTGGDIQYF. CDR3 DNA: TGTGCCAGCACTAAACGACGGACAGGGGGGGACATTCAGTACTTC.

The rearrangement uses TRBV29-1 and TRBJ2-7; 11 nucleotides agree with TRBD1. CDR3 length: 13 amino acids. V lost 7 bases and J lost 6; bases outside the gene matches: 8. Germline loops: CDR1 SQVTM, CDR2 ANQGSEA. The chain's CDR3 is CSAKGQGALEQYF. The CDR3 DNA reads as TGCAGCGCCAAAGGACAGGGGGCACTCGAGCAGTACTTC.

A remark on this clone: Other DNA sequences of this sample code for an identical CDR3. The J gene is TRBJ2-7, the V gene TRBV27; tentatively, D is TRBD2 (5 bases). Germline loops: CDR1 MNHEY, CDR2 SMNVEV (reference sequence). The CDR3 is 12 residues long. V gave up 2 bases and J gave up 3 bases, with 5 bases separating them. The CDR3 is CASSLGGYEQYF. DNA for the CDR3: TGTGCCAGCAGTTTAGGAGGCTACGAGCAGTACTTC.

This clone has only a few counts. The genes are TRBV7-2 and TRBJ2-2; 9 bases map to TRBD1. V was pared by 5 bases and J by 4 bases, with 8 bases of the junction left unmatched. The germline CDR1 and CDR2 sequences are SGHTA and FQGNSA. The CDR3 spans 16 residues. Written as DNA, the CDR3 is TGTGCCAGCAGCCCAACAGGGGGCAGTGGCACCGGGGAGCTGTTTTTT. It encodes CASSPTGGSGTGELFF.

The chain employs TRBV28 and TRBJ2-1, with 10 nucleotides matching TRBD2. Germline V CDR1 and CDR2: MDHEN, SYDVKM. The V gene end was trimmed by 10 bases and the J gene end by 3 bases; junction bases not matched to a gene: 9. The CDR3 totals 15 residues. The CDR3 DNA follows: TGTGCCACCACACCGGGACTAGCGATCTACAATGAGCAGTTCTTC. Protein: CATTPGLAIYNEQFF.

V gene TRBV5-6 combines with J gene TRBJ2-3; D is uncertain. The CDR3 has 13 amino acids. Trimming cost V 6 bases and J 3 bases, with 11 bases left between them. The germline V gene encodes CDR1 SGHDT and CDR2 YYEEEE. CDR3 DNA sequence: TGTGCCAGCACCCAGCCCGTTACAGATACGCAGTATTTT. Residues: CASTQPVTDTQYF.

V is TRBV7-8 and J is TRBJ2-3; D ambiguous. V shed 2 bases and J shed 1 base, with 13 bases lying between them. The CDR3 contains 16 residues. Looked up from germline, CDR1 is SGHVS and CDR2 is FQNEAQ. The CDR3 DNA reads as TGTGCCAGCAGCTTAACCGCTCGTTACCGCACAGATACGCAGTATTTT. It yields the protein CASSLTARYRTDTQYF.

This chain uses TRBV7-3 with TRBJ2-1; 8 bases line up with TRBD1. The ends lost 5 bases at V and 3 bases at J; junction bases unmatched: 6. Germline lookup yields CDR1 SGHTA and CDR2 FQGTGA. The CDR3 is made up of 15 amino acids. In DNA, the CDR3 is TGTGCCAGCAGCCGCGACAGGGGCGACTACAATGAGCAGTTCTTC. It yields the protein CASSRDRGDYNEQFF.

To note about this clone: The sample contains more than one DNA sequence encoding this CDR3. The gene calls are TRBV27 and TRBJ1-5; D is uncertain. The V end was cut by 3 bases, the J end by 2 bases, with 5 bases between. CDR1 and CDR2 from the germline V gene are MNHEY and SMNVEV (reference sequence). The CDR3 contains 13 residues. CDR3 residues: CASSLRGNQPQHF. CDR3 DNA sequence: TGTGCCAGCAGTTTGAGGGGCAATCAGCCCCAGCATTTT.

In DNA form, the CDR3 reads TGCGCCAGCAGCCAGTCCTCTTCAGGGGAGTGGGCCAACGTCCTGACTTTC. It yields the protein CASSQSSSGEWANVLTF. The V call is TRBV5-1, the J call TRBJ2-6; D is perhaps TRBD1 (6 bases). V was trimmed by 4 bases and J by 5 bases, leaving 19 bases between them. Germline V gives CDR1 SGHRS, CDR2 YFSETQ. The CDR3 length is 17 residues.

V usage is TRBV7-9 and J usage is TRBJ1-2, with a weak D call TRBD1 (5 bases). This CDR3 has 15 residues. Germline CDR1 and CDR2: SEHNR and FQNEAQ (reference sequence). V shed 4 bases and J shed 8 bases, with 20 bases lying between them. The CDR3 spells CASSSALRGPGGYTF. CDR3 bases: TGTGCCAGCAGCTCTGCACTACGGGGCCCCGGGGGCTACACCTTC. The full variable domain, rest sourced from reference TRBV7-9 and TRBJ1-2, is DTGVSQNPRHKITKRGQNVTFRCDPISEHNRLYWYRQTLGQGPEFLTYFQNEAQLEKSRLLSDRFSAERPKGSFSTLEIQRTEQGDSAMYLCASSSALRGPGGYTFGSGTRLTVV.

This clone was found once. The V and J genes are TRBV27 and TRBJ2-2; D ambiguous. CDR1 and CDR2 (germline): MNHEY, SMNVEV (reference sequence). Trimming took 6 bases from V and 4 from J, leaving 12 bases between them. The CDR3 length is 14 residues. The CDR3 nucleotides are TGTGCCAGCAGAAGAGGATTTGGCACCGGGGAGCTGTTTTTT. Translating it yields CASRRGFGTGELFF.

The chain couples TRBV5-1 to TRBJ1-1, with a tentative D call TRBD1 (5 bases). V gave up 0 bases and J gave up 1 base, with 16 bases separating them. CDR1 is SGHRS and CDR2 is YFSETQ in the germline V gene. The CDR3 totals 17 residues. CDR3 nucleotide sequence: TGCGCCAGCAGCTTGGAGGAGGACATCCTTAAGAACACTGAAGCTTTCTTT. Protein sequence: CASSLEEDILKNTEAFF.

In DNA form, the CDR3 reads TGTGCCAGCAGCCCGACCGGGACTAGCAGTTACAATGAGCAGTTCTTC. Translation gives CASSPTGTSSYNEQFF. This sequence joins TRBV5-6 and TRBJ2-1; TRBD2 matches at 9 bases. CDR1 SGHDT and CDR2 YYEEEE come from the germline V gene. The CDR3 spans 16 residues. V lost 4 bases, J lost 4 bases, and 9 bases stayed unmatched.

This chain joins TRBV9 and TRBJ2-3; no clear D. The CDR3 is 15 amino acids. The V end lost 4 bases, the J end lost 0 bases, and 12 bases lay between the germline ends. The germline V gene encodes CDR1 SGDLS and CDR2 YYNGEE. The CDR3: CASSPQLSSTDTQYF. CDR3 in DNA: TGTGCCAGCAGCCCCCAGTTGTCTAGCACAGATACGCAGTATTTT.

The chain has TRBV9 and TRBJ1-3; D is unclear. The CDR3 contains 14 residues. V lost 0 bases and J lost 4, with 8 bases in between. Germline V lookup: CDR1 SGDLS, CDR2 YYNGEE. CDR3 loop: CASSVDMSGNTIYF. CDR3 DNA: TGTGCCAGCAGCGTAGACATGAGCGGAAACACCATATATTTT.